This record concerns one T cell receptor (beta chain) sequence. Its antigen is undetermined. The sample comes from a study of T cell repertoires in cytomegalovirus infection. Across the study: Public TCR beta signatures indicated both CMV infection and matching HLA type. General study results and limits: CMV-specific TCR beta clonotypes restricted by HLA-C were the ones dominating the ex vivo response.

TCRdb re-called the reads with MiXCR, one entry per CDR3 protein. The data contain about 470,000 distinct CDR3 sequences, 42% of them seen just once; the ten biggest clones take up roughly two fifths. CDR3 size: 16 residues. CDR1 and CDR2 from the germline V gene are SGHNT and YYREEE (reference sequence). V lost 2 bases, J lost 4 bases, and 7 bases stayed unmatched. Source: cultured PBMCs, taken from culture after CMV antigen stimulation. The TCR sequence derives from a human donor in good health (CMV status not recorded). Some clones in this sample may be carry-over from other donors' samples. The chain couples TRBV5-4 to TRBJ2-3, with 10 bases that match TRBD2. The CDR3 loop reads CASSLAGGPRADTQYF. The CDR3 nucleotides are TGTGCCAGCAGCTTAGCGGGAGGGCCTAGGGCAGATACGCAGTATTTT.